Sequencing of this T cell receptor beta chain was carried out in a study of blood T cell repertoires in COVID-19. Across the study: In each case, the material was cDNA or gDNA derived from T cells, B-cell-depleted T cells, or PBMCs.

The CDR3 covers 12 residues. Germline CDR1 is SQVTM and CDR2 is ANQGSEA. The V and J ends lost 8 bases and 2 bases, in that order; junction bases with no gene match: 6. Profiling relied on immunoSEQ multiplex PCR, and the TCRdb table lists in-frame clones only, not all of them. The table shows roughly 340,000 clones, with more than 75% occurring only once. This clone has only a few counts. The chain combines TRBV29-1 with TRBJ2-7; 7 bases map to TRBD1. This TCR derives from a woman between 45 and 60 years old with COVID-19, enrolled during active disease. The material sequenced was peripheral blood. The DNA for the CDR3 is TGCAGCATCAGGGGGAACACCTACGAGCAGTACTTC. Encoded protein: CSIRGNTYEQYF.